This T cell receptor beta chain was found in a study of cytomegalovirus exposure and HLA in healthy donors. Study-level points and caveats: There were 160 or so TCR beta chains listed as cytomegalovirus-associated.

This clone has just one count. No antigen is known for it. Trimming took off 3 bases at V and 0 bases at J, with 9 bases between the two ends. Germline-derived CDR1 and CDR2 are MNHNY and SVGAGI (reference sequence). The CDR3 totals 15 residues. A multiplex PCR was run with 60 Vbeta primers and 13 Jbeta primers. The repertoire was sequenced with immunoSEQ multiplex PCR; TCRdb's copy has only in-frame clones and lacks some. The data hold over 110,000 clones, with 80% observed a single time. The TCR comes from a man aged 35 to 55 in good health and CMV-seronegative. The sample comprised PBMCs. This chain uses TRBV6-6 with TRBJ1-5; D is ambiguous. Written as DNA, the CDR3 is TGTGCCAGCAGTTATGCGGGGTATAGCAATCAGCCCCAGCATTTT. This sequence encodes CASSYAGYSNQPQHF.